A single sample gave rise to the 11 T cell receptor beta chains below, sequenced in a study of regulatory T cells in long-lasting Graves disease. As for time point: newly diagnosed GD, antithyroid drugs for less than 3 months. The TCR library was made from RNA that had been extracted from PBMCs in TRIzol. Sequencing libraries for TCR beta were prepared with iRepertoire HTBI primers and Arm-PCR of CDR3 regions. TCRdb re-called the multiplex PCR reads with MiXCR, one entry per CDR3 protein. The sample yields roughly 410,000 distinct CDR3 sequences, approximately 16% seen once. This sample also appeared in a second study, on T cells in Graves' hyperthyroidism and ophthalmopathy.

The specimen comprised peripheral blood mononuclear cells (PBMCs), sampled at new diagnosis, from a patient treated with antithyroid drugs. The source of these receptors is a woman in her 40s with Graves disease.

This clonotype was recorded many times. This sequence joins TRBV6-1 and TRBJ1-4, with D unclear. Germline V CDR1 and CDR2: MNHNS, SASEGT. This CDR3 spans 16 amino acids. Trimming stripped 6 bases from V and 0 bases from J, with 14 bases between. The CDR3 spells CASRTDGSATNEKLFF. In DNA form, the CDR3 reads TGTGCCAGCAGGACGGACGGTAGTGCAACTAATGAAAAACTGTTTTTT.

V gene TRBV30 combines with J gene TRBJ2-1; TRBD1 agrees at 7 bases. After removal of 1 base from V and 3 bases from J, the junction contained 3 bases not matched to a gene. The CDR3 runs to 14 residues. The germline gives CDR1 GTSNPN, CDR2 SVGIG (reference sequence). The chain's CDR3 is CAWSAGTDYNEQFF. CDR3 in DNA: TGTGCCTGGAGTGCCGGGACAGACTACAATGAGCAGTTCTTC.

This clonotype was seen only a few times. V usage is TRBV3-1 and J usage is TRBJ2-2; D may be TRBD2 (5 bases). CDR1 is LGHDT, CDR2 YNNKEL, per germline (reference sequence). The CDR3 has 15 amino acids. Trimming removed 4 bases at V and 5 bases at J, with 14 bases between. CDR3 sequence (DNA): TGTGCCAGCAGCCCGCGAGGGTCGGGGACCGGGGAGCTGTTTTTT. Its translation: CASSPRGSGTGELFF.

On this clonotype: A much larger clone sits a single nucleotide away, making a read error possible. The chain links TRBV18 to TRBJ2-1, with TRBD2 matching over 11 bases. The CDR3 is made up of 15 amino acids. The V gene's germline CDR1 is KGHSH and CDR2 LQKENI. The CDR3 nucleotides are TGTGACAGCTCACCCTTCGGGACTAGCGGATATGAGCAGTTCTTC. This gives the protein CDSSPFGTSGYEQFF.

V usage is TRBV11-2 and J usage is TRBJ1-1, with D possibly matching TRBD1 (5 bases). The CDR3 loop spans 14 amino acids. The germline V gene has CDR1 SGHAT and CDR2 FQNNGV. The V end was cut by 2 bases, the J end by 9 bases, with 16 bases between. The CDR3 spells CASSLRRDGGQAFF. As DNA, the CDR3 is TGTGCCAGCAGCTTAAGACGGGACGGAGGCCAAGCTTTCTTT.

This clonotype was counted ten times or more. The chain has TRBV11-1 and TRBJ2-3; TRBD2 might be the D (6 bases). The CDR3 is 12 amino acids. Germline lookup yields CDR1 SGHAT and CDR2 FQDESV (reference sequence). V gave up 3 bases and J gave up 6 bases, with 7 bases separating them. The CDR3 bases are TGTGCCAGCAGCTTTGCGGGGGATACGCAGTATTTT. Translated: CASSFAGDTQYF.

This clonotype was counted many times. In nucleotides, the CDR3 is TGTGCCAGCAGCTTAGCTGACAGGGTAGGAAATGAGCAGTTCTTC. Its protein is CASSLADRVGNEQFF. The chain has TRBV7-2 and TRBJ2-1, with 7 bases matching TRBD1. With 0 bases clipped from V and 7 bases from J, the junction kept 6 bases outside the gene matches. This CDR3 spans 15 amino acids. Germline loops: CDR1 SGHTA, CDR2 FQGNSA.

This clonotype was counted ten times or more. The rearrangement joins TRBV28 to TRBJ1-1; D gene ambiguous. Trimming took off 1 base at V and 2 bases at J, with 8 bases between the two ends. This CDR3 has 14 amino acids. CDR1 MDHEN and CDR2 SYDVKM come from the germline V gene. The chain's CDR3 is CASSLYRTNTEAFF. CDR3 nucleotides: TGTGCCAGCAGTTTATATAGGACCAACACTGAAGCTTTCTTT.

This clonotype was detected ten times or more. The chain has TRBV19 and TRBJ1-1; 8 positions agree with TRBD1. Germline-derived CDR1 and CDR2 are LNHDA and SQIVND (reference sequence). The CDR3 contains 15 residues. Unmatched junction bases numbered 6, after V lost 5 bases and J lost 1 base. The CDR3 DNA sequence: TGTGCCAGTAGTCCTGACAGGGGATCGAACACTGAAGCTTTCTTT. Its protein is CASSPDRGSNTEAFF.

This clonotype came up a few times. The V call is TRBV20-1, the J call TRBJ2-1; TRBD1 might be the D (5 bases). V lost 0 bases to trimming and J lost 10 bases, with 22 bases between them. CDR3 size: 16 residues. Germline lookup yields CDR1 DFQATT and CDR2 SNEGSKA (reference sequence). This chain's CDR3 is CSARDSGAERSYEQFF. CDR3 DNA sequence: TGCAGTGCTAGAGATAGTGGGGCGGAGCGCTCCTACGAGCAGTTCTTC.

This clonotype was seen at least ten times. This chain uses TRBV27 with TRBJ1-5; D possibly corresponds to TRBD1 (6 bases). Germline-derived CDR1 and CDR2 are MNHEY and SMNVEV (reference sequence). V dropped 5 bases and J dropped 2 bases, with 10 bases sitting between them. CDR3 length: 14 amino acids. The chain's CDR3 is CASSRAGGNQPQHF. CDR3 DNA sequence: TGTGCCAGCAGTCGAGCAGGGGGCAATCAGCCCCAGCATTTT.